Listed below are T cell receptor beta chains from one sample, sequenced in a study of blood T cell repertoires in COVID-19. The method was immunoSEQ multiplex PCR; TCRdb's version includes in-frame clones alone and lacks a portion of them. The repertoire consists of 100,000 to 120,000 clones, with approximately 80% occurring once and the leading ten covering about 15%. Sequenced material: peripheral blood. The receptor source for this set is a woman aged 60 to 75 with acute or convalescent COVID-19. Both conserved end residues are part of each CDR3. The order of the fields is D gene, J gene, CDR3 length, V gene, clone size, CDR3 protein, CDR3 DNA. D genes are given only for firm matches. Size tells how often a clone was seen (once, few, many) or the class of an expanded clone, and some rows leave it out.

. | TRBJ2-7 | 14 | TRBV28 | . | CASSSQIPPYEQYF | TGTGCCAGCAGTTCCCAAATCCCCCCCTACGAGCAGTACTTC
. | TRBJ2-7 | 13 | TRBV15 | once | CATSSPDLAQSDF | TGTGCCACCAGCAGCCCTGATTTAGCTCAGTCAGACTTC
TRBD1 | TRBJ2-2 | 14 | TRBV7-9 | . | CASSHEGAAGELFF | TGTGCCAGCAGCCATGAGGGGGCGGCCGGGGAGCTGTTTTTT
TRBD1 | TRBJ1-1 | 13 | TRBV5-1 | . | CASSRTGSSEAFF | TGCGCCAGCAGCCGGACAGGGAGTTCTGAAGCTTTCTTT
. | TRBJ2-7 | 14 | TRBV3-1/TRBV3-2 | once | CASSRRGRVHEQYF | TGTGCCAGCAGTCGGAGGGGGCGAGTCCACGAGCAGTACTTC
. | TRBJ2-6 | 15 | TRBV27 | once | CASSLWGTGANVLTF | TGTGCCAGCAGTTTATGGGGCACTGGGGCCAACGTCCTGACTTTC
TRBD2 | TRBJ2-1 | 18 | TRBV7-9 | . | CASSLAPPRGSSYNEQFF | TGTGCCAGCAGCTTAGCTCCCCCCCGCGGGAGCTCCTACAATGAGCAGTTCTTC
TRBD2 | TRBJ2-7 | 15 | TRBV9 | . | CASSGSGGGLYEQYF | TGTGCCAGCAGCGGAAGCGGGGGAGGCCTCTACGAGCAGTACTTC
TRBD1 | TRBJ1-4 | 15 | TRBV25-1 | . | CASSDGTATNEKLFF | TGTGCCAGCAGCGACGGGACAGCAACTAATGAAAAACTGTTTTTT
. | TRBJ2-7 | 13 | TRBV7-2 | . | CASSSREGNEQYF | TGTGCCAGCAGCTCTCGCGAGGGTAACGAGCAGTACTTC
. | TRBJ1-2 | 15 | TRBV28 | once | CASSSALRQDYGYTF | TGTGCCAGCAGTTCCGCCCTTAGACAGGATTATGGCTACACCTTC
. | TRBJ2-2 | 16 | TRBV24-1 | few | CATSALTAPNTGELFF | TGTGCCACCAGCGCCCTGACAGCACCGAACACCGGGGAGCTGTTTTTT
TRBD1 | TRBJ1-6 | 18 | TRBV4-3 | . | CASSQERGQAGYNSPLHF | TGCGCCAGCAGCCAAGAACGGGGACAGGCGGGGTATAATTCACCCCTCCACTTT
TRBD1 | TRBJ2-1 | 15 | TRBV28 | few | CASRPGTGEYNEQFF | TGTGCCAGCAGGCCCGGGACAGGTGAATACAATGAGCAGTTCTTC
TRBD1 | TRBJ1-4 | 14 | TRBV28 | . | CASSRGQENEKLFF | TGTGCCAGCAGTCGGGGACAGGAGAATGAAAAACTGTTTTTT
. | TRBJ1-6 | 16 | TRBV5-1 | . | CASSKDTGSYNSPLHF | TGCGCCAGCAGCAAGGACACTGGCTCCTATAATTCACCCCTCCACTTT
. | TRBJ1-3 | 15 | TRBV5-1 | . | CASSPGVQAGNTIYF | TGCGCCAGCAGCCCTGGAGTTCAAGCTGGAAACACCATATATTTT
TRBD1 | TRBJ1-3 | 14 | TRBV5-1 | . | CASSSTGAGNTIYF | TGCGCCAGCAGCTCGACAGGGGCCGGAAACACCATATATTTT
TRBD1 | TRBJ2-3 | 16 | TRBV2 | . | CASSATATGRTDTQYF | TGTGCCAGCAGCGCAACGGCGACAGGGCGGACAGATACGCAGTATTTT
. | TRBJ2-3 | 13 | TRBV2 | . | CASSVGNTDTQYF | TGTGCCAGCAGTGTTGGCAACACAGATACGCAGTATTTT
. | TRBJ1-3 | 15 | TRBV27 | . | CASSFTGTSGNTIYF | TGTGCCAGCAGTTTCACCGGGACATCTGGAAACACCATATATTTT
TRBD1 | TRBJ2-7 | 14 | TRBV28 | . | CASSPHRGTHEQYF | TGTGCCAGCAGTCCCCACAGGGGAACCCACGAGCAGTACTTC
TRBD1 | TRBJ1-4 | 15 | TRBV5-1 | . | CASSLGRGRDEKLFF | TGCGCCAGCAGCTTGGGTAGGGGGCGAGATGAAAAACTGTTTTTT
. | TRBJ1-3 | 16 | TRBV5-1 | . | CASSLGPPYSGNTIYF | TGCGCCAGCAGCTTGGGGCCACCATACTCTGGAAACACCATATATTTT
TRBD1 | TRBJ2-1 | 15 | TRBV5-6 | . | CASSFRQGARNEQFF | TGTGCCAGCAGCTTCAGACAGGGGGCTAGGAATGAGCAGTTCTTC
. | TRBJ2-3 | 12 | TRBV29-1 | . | CSAFRVVNTQYF | TGCAGCGCTTTTCGGGTTGTGAATACGCAGTATTTT
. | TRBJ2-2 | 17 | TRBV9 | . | CASSSGRGGGGAGELFF | TGTGCCAGCAGCTCAGGAAGGGGTGGCGGGGGCGCCGGGGAGCTGTTTTTT
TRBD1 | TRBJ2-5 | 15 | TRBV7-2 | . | CASSPRTGWAETQYF | TGTGCCAGCAGCCCTCGGACAGGGTGGGCAGAGACCCAGTACTTC
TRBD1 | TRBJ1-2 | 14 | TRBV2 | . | CASSVGQGAYGYTF | TGTGCCAGCAGTGTCGGACAGGGGGCATATGGCTACACCTTC
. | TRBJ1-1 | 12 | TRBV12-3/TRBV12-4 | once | CASTLRGSEAFF | TGTGCCAGCACCCTGAGGGGGTCTGAAGCTTTCTTT
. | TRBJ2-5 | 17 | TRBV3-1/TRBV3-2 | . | CASSPPFGGRRQETQYF | TGTGCCAGCAGCCCGCCCTTCGGGGGGCGCAGGCAAGAGACCCAGTACTTC
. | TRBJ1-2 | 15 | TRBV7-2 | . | CASSLGRTAYYGYTF | TGTGCCAGCAGCTTAGGGCGGACAGCGTACTATGGCTACACCTTC
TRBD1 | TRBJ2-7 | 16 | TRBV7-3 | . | CASSFVRDRVPNEQYF | TGTGCCAGCAGCTTTGTCCGGGACAGGGTCCCCAACGAGCAGTACTTC
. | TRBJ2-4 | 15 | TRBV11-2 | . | CASSLEFGRGNIQYF | TGTGCCAGCAGCTTAGAATTTGGTCGGGGGAACATTCAGTACTTC
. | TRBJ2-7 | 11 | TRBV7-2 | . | CASTSSYEQYF | TGTGCCAGCACCTCGAGCTACGAGCAGTACTTC
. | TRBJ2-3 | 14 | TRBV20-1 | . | CSASTSPTADTQYF | TGCAGTGCTAGTACTAGTCCAACCGCAGATACGCAGTATTTT
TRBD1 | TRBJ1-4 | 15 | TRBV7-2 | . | CASSSGQGLSEKLFF | TGTGCCAGCAGCTCGGGACAGGGCCTAAGTGAAAAACTGTTTTTT
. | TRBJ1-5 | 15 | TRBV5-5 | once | CASSLEGGPDQPQHF | TGTGCCAGCAGCTTGGAGGGGGGGCCGGATCAGCCCCAGCATTTT
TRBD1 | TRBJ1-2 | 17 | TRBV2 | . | CASSDRDRGSSLYGYTF | TGTGCCAGCAGTGACCGGGACAGGGGCTCTTCCCTCTATGGCTACACCTTC
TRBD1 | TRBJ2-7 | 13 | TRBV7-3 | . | CASSRLQGSEQYF | TGTGCCAGCAGCCGCCTACAGGGGTCCGAGCAGTACTTC
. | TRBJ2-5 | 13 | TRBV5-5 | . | CASSAGDGETQYF | TGTGCCAGCAGCGCAGGGGACGGAGAGACCCAGTACTTC
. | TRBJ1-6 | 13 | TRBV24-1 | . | CATSDLTGSPLHF | TGTGCCACCAGTGATCTCACGGGATCACCCCTCCACTTT
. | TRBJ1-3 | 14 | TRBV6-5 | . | CASSYGESGNTIYF | TGTGCCAGCAGTTACGGAGAGTCCGGAAACACCATATATTTT
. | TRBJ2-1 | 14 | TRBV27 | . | CATKEVLSDNEQFF | TGTGCCACCAAGGAGGTTTTATCGGATAATGAGCAGTTCTTC
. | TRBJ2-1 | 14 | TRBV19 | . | CASRSGHPHNEQFF | TGTGCCAGTAGATCCGGACATCCACACAATGAGCAGTTCTTC
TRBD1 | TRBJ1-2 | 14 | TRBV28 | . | CASSMDRGLYGYTF | TGTGCCAGCAGCATGGACAGGGGGCTGTATGGCTACACCTTC
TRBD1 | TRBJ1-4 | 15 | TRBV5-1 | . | CASSSGDRGNEKLFF | TGCGCCAGCAGCTCCGGGGACAGGGGTAATGAAAAACTGTTTTTT
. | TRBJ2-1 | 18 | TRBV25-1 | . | CASRAGTPLFESYNEQFF | TGTGCCAGCAGAGCCGGGACTCCTCTTTTTGAGTCCTACAATGAGCAGTTCTTC
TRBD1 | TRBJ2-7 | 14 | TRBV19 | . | CASSNRDRGHEQYF | TGTGCCAGTAGTAACCGGGACAGGGGACACGAGCAGTACTTC
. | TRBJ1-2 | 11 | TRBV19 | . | CASSMAGRATF | TGTGCCAGTAGTATGGCGGGACGGGCAACCTTC
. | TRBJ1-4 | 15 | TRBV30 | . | CAWSLGLFGDEKLFF | TGTGCCTGGAGCCTAGGACTCTTTGGCGACGAAAAACTGTTTTTT
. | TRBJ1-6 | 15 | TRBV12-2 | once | CASRLGLRGNSPLHF | TGTGCAAGTCGCTTGGGATTACGCGGGAATTCACCCCTCCACTTT
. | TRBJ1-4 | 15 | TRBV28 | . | CASSLGGLVNEKLFF | TGTGCCAGCAGTTTGGGGGGGCTTGTTAATGAAAAACTGTTTTTT
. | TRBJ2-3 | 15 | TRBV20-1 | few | CSASLSTGETDTQYF | TGCAGTGCTAGTCTTAGTACGGGGGAAACAGATACGCAGTATTTT
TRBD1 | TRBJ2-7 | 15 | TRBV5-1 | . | CASSLGGTGIPEQYF | TGCGCCAGCTCATTGGGAGGGACAGGGATCCCCGAGCAGTACTTC
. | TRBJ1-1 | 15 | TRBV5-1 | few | CASSLGDLSTRQAFF | TGCGCCAGCAGCTTGGGGGACTTATCAACGAGGCAAGCTTTCTTT
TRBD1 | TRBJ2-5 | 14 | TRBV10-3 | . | CAISEQGAQETQYF | TGTGCCATCAGTGAACAGGGGGCGCAGGAGACCCAGTACTTC